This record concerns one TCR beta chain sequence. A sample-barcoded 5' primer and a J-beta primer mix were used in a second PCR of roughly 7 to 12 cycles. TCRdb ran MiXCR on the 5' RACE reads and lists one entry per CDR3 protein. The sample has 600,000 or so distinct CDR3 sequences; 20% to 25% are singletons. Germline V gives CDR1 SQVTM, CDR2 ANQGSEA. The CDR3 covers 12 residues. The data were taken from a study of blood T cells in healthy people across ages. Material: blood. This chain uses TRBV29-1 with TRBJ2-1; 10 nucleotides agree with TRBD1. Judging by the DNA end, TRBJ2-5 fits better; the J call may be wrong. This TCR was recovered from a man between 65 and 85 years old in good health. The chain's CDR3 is CSGWDRGETQYF. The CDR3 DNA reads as TGCAGCGGATGGGACAGGGGCGAGACCCAGTACTTC.